The clone carrying this T cell receptor beta chain occurred many times. Antigen unknown. The TCRbeta library incorporated unique molecular identifiers. TCRdb re-called the PCR reads through MiXCR, storing one row per CDR3 protein. The sample consists of about 600,000 distinct CDR3 sequences, roughly 23% of them appearing once. Between the trimmed V and J ends, which lost 0 bases and 2 bases, there was a span of 8 bases. The CDR3 consists of 15 residues. CDR1 SGHRS and CDR2 YFSETQ come from the germline V gene. The data were obtained in a study of T-cell reconstitution after alpha-beta-depleted transplantation in children. Points from the study as a whole: At the one-year point after transplant, T-cell counts and TCRbeta diversity were found to come mostly from T cells that had been newly produced. At day 60, the high TCRbeta diversity found in some patients originated from recipient T cells and thymic progenitors that had survived. In patients about two months after transplant, alpha-beta T cells reportedly arose from several hundred expanded graft clones.

This chain links TRBV5-1 with TRBJ2-2; D gene uncertain. The sequenced sample was PBMCs, mostly from graft donor cells, obtained 360 days after TCRalphabeta/CD19-depleted stem cell transplant. This clonotype was obtained from a boy in the first two years of life who had a stem cell transplant for acute myeloid leukemia, so the T cells may come from the graft donor. The CDR3 sequence: CASSLDQINTGELFF. CDR3 nucleotides: TGCGCCAGCAGCTTGGACCAAATAAACACCGGGGAGCTGTTTTTT.